The clone carrying this T cell receptor (beta chain) was seen at least ten times. This record belongs to a study of regulatory T cells in long-lasting Graves disease. CDR3 length equals 13 residues. Germline loops: CDR1 DFQATT, CDR2 SNEGSKA (reference sequence). V gave up 7 bases and J gave up 3 bases; unmatched junction bases: 9. Building the TCR beta libraries relied on iRepertoire HTBI primers, and CDR3 regions underwent Arm-PCR. TCRdb recomputed calls from the multiplex PCR reads with MiXCR, one row per CDR3 protein. The sample shows around 400,000 distinct CDR3 sequences, about 15% of them seen only once. The time point was: newly diagnosed GD, antithyroid drugs for less than 3 months. PBMC RNA was the source of the TCR library. An endocrinology department in Xi'an, China, supplied the patients. A volume of 9 to 9.5 milliliters of peripheral blood was collected in EDTA tubes. The same specimen was also included in a second study, on T cells in Graves' hyperthyroidism and ophthalmopathy.

The sample was peripheral blood mononuclear cells (PBMCs), taken at new diagnosis, from a patient treated with antithyroid drugs. This chain connects TRBV20-1 to TRBJ2-7; TRBD1 matches 7 bases. The receptor was isolated from a woman in her forties with Graves disease. The chain's CDR3 is CSVTTGLDYEQYF. Written as DNA, the CDR3 is TGCAGTGTTACGACAGGGCTTGACTACGAGCAGTACTTC.